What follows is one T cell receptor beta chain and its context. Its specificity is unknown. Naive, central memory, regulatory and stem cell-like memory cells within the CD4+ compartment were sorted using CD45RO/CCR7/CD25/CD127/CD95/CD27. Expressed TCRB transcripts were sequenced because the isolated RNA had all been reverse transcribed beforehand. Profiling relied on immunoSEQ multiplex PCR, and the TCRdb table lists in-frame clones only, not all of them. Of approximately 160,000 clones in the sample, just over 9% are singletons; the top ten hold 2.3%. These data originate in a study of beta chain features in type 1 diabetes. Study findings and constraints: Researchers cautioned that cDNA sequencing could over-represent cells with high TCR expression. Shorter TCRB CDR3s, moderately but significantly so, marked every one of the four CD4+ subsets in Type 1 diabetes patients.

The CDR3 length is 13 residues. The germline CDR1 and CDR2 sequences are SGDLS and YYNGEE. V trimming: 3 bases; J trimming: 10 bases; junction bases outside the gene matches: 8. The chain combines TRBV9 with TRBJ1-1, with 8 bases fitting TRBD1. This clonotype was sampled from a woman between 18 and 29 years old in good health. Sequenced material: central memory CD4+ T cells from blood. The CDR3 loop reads CASSADQGARAFF. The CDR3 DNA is TGTGCCAGCAGCGCTGATCAGGGGGCTCGAGCTTTCTTT.